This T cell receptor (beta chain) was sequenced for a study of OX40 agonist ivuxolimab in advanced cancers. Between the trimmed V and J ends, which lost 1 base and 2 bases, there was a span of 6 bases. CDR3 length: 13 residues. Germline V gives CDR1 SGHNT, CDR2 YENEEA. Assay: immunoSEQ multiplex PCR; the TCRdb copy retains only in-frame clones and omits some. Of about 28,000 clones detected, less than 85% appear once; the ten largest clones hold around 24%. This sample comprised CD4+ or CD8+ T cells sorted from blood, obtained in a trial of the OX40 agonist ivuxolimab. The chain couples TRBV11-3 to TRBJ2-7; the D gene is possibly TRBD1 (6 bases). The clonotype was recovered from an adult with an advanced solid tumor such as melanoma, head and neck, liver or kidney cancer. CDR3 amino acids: CASSLGTAYEQYF. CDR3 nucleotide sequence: TGTGCCAGCAGCTTAGGGACAGCCTACGAGCAGTACTTC.